This paragraph reports one TCR beta chain. Its antigen is not identified. This specimen comes from a study of shared clonotypes between healthy human individuals. Notes on the study in general: Apart from blood, nothing was sampled; tissue repertoires likely differ.

Healthy adults negative for HIV, lacking recent acute infections or vaccinations, served as donors. The authors divided CD4+ cells into CD45RA+ naive and CD45RA-negative memory subsets. At deep level, the assay was performed. The data were produced by immunoSEQ multiplex PCR, yet TCRdb's version contains in-frame clones alone and is incomplete. Here the sample spans fewer than 3 million clones, around 92% being singletons. This CDR3 is 14 amino acids long. Between the trimmed V and J ends, which lost 3 bases and 4 bases, there was a span of 12 bases. The germline V gene has CDR1 MNHNS and CDR2 SASEGT.

This chain uses TRBV6-1 with TRBJ2-5, with D uncertain. This clonotype was sampled from a man aged 18-30 years in good health. Some clones in this sample may be carry-over from other donors' samples. Sequencing was carried out using naive CD4+ T cells from PBMCs. Subset indicated: CD45RA+ positively selected. The CDR3 spells CASSEAPNTETQYF. The CDR3 DNA is TGTGCCAGCAGTGAGGCTCCTAACACAGAGACCCAGTACTTC.